The present T cell receptor (beta chain) was sequenced within a study of T cell responses to AZD1222 COVID-19 vaccine. Assay: immunoSEQ multiplex PCR; the TCRdb copy retains only in-frame clones and omits some. The repertoire includes fewer than 130,000 clones, about 95% of them detected once, and around 2% sits in the top ten. J was trimmed by 3 bases and V by 4 bases; bases with no gene match: 5. Germline assignment: CDR1 LGHNA and CDR2 YNFKEQ. This CDR3 comprises 16 residues. This clonotype originated in an adult in good health. The chain employs TRBV4-2 and TRBJ2-7; 14 nucleotides line up with TRBD2. The specimen comprised peripheral blood, sampled on day 0 of AZD1222 vaccination. CDR3 in amino acids: CASSPLGTSGSYEQYF. CDR3 DNA sequence: TGTGCCAGCAGCCCCCTCGGGACTAGCGGGAGCTACGAGCAGTACTTC.